One and the same sample provided the 21 T cell receptor beta chains below, sequenced in a study of OX40 agonist ivuxolimab in advanced cancers. Some clones are missing from TCRdb's copy, which holds only in-frame ones; the method was immunoSEQ multiplex PCR. The table includes 60,000 or so clones, over 70% detected once. The sequenced sample was CD4+ or CD8+ T cells sorted from blood, obtained in a trial of the OX40 agonist ivuxolimab. These receptors originate from an adult with an advanced solid tumor such as melanoma, head and neck, liver or kidney cancer.

In its sample, this clone was seen a few times. The chain couples TRBV9 to TRBJ2-5; D is unclear. Trimming took off 0 bases at V and 2 bases at J, with 8 bases between the two ends. This CDR3 region has 14 residues. Looked up from germline, CDR1 is SGDLS and CDR2 is YYNGEE. Here the CDR3 DNA reads TGTGCCAGCAGCGTAGGGATGGGGCAAGAGACCCAGTACTTC. Its translation is CASSVGMGQETQYF.

A few counts support this clone. The V call is TRBV6-5, the J call TRBJ2-7, with D possibly being TRBD1 (5 bases). This CDR3 comprises 14 residues. Germline assignment: CDR1 MNHEY and CDR2 SVGAGI. V was shortened by 6 bases and J by 1 base, with 13 bases between the two germline ends. CDR3 bases: TGTGCCAGCAGACCAGGGTCCTGGTCCTACGAGCAGTACTTC. It encodes CASRPGSWSYEQYF.

V gene TRBV9 combines with J gene TRBJ2-5; TRBD2 agrees at 10 bases. V was clipped by 2 bases and J by 11 bases; unmatched bases: 6. This CDR3 comprises 13 residues. Germline V CDR1 and CDR2: SGDLS, YYNGEE. The CDR3 DNA is TGTGCCAGCAGCGTCTCTAGCGGGGGTGGGCAGTACTTC. The encoded protein is CASSVSSGGGQYF.

V is TRBV2 and J is TRBJ1-4; 7 bases are shared with TRBD1. The trim removed 5 bases at V and 5 bases at J, leaving 8 bases unmatched. Germline-derived CDR1 and CDR2 are SNHLY and FYNNEI. The CDR3 is 15 residues long. CDR3 sequence reads: CASSTDRTLNEKLFF. The CDR3 nucleotides read TGTGCCAGCAGTACGGACAGGACCTTAAATGAAAAACTGTTTTTT.

This clone showed up just once. The rearrangement joins TRBV15 to TRBJ1-5; D is unresolved. This CDR3 has 13 residues. V lost 0 bases and J lost 5, with 5 bases in between. CDR1 and CDR2 (germline): LNHNV, YYDKDF (reference sequence). CDR3 residues: CATSREGYQPQHF. CDR3 DNA: TGTGCCACCAGCAGAGAGGGATATCAGCCCCAGCATTTT.

The chain employs TRBV28 and TRBJ2-2, with 9 bases aligning to TRBD1. CDR3 length: 14 residues. V lost 6 bases and J lost 7; bases outside the gene matches: 6. In germline, CDR1 is MDHEN, CDR2 SYDVKM. The CDR3 protein is CASSLQGAVGELFF. The CDR3 DNA follows: TGTGCCAGCAGCCTACAGGGGGCGGTCGGGGAGCTGTTTTTT.

V and J are TRBV12-5 and TRBJ2-3; 13 bases align to TRBD2. V was pared by 2 bases and J by 4 bases, with 3 bases of the junction left unmatched. Germline V lookup: CDR1 LGHNT, CDR2 FRNRAP. The CDR3 has 16 residues. The DNA for the CDR3 is TGTGCTAGTGGTTTGTCAGGACTAGCGGGAGCAGATACGCAGTATTTT. Residues: CASGLSGLAGADTQYF.

This clone was seen a few times. This sequence joins TRBV5-4 and TRBJ1-2; perhaps TRBD1 as D (6 bases). V lost 4 bases and J 0 bases, leaving 10 bases between the germline ends. The CDR3 has 14 residues. Germline V lookup: CDR1 SGHNT, CDR2 YYREEE (reference sequence). CDR3 sequence (DNA): TGTGCCAGCAGCCCGACAGGCGCTAACTATGGCTACACCTTC. This translates into CASSPTGANYGYTF.

The CDR3 sequence is CASSWDANSPLHF. In nucleotides, the CDR3 is TGTGCCAGCTCATGGGACGCCAATTCACCCCTCCACTTT. V usage is TRBV18 and J usage is TRBJ1-6, with TRBD1 as a possible D gene (5 bases). CDR1 and CDR2 (germline): KGHSH, LQKENI. The CDR3 consists of 13 residues. Trimming removed 5 bases from V and 7 bases from J, with 9 bases in between.

This sequence joins TRBV5-6 and TRBJ1-1; D gene ambiguous. Germline CDR1 SGHDT, CDR2 YYEEEE. V was pared by 6 bases and J by 2 bases, with 14 bases between. The CDR3 consists of 14 residues. The CDR3 protein is CASTLKKGNTEAFF. The CDR3 DNA follows: TGTGCCAGCACCCTCAAGAAAGGAAACACTGAAGCTTTCTTT.

V is TRBV6-5 and J is TRBJ1-5; 12 nucleotides line up with TRBD1. CDR3 size: 15 residues. V shed 5 bases and J 7 bases; nucleotides not matched to a gene: 6. Per germline, CDR1 MNHEY and CDR2 SVGAGI. This CDR3 reads CASSPGTGGAQPQHF. The CDR3 coding sequence is TGTGCCAGCAGTCCCGGGACAGGGGGCGCGCAGCCCCAGCATTTT.

The V gene is TRBV7-9, the J gene TRBJ2-1; D remains ambiguous. This CDR3 is built from 12 residues. The ends were cut back, 5 bases at V and 10 bases at J, with 12 bases in the middle. Germline V gene lookup returns CDR1 SEHNR and CDR2 FQNEAQ (reference sequence). For the CDR3, the DNA is TGTGCCAGCAGCAAGAATCCCTGGGAGCAGTTCTTC. Residues: CASSKNPWEQFF.

This chain joins TRBV20-1 and TRBJ2-1, with D uncertain. Germline V gene sequence: CDR1 DFQATT, CDR2 SNEGSKA (reference sequence). CDR3 length: 11 amino acids. V was cut by 4 bases and J by 10 bases, with 11 bases left in between. CDR3 nucleotide sequence: TGCAGTGCTAACTCCCAAAGGGAGCAGTTCTTC. It specifies CSANSQREQFF.

The chain combines TRBV28 with TRBJ2-4; D is ambiguous. CDR3 length: 13 residues. Germline CDR1 MDHEN, CDR2 SYDVKM. Deletions cut 5 bases from V and 8 bases from J, with 13 bases between. CDR3 DNA: TGTGCCAGCAGTCCTGGCCTGACGGACATTCAGTACTTC. Protein sequence: CASSPGLTDIQYF.

The J gene is TRBJ2-3, the V gene TRBV29-1; D not certain. Germline V CDR1 and CDR2: SQVTM, ANQGSEA. Trimming pared 6 bases from V and 6 bases from J, leaving 7 bases between. The CDR3 has 10 residues. CDR3 bases: TGCAGCGTGGCCCGGGATACGCAGTATTTT. Translating gives CSVARDTQYF.

The chain couples TRBV27 to TRBJ2-5, with TRBD1 matching over 10 bases. Germline V lookup: CDR1 MNHEY, CDR2 SMNVEV (reference sequence). This CDR3 has 15 residues. Unmatched junction bases numbered 8, after V lost 5 bases and J lost 5 bases. The CDR3: CASSDPGQGRETQYF. CDR3 nucleotides: TGTGCCAGCAGTGACCCGGGACAGGGGAGGGAGACCCAGTACTTC.

The J gene is TRBJ2-3, the V gene TRBV13; D is undetermined. CDR1 is PRHDT and CDR2 is FYEKMQ in the germline V gene (reference sequence). V gave up 5 bases and J gave up 4 bases, with 16 bases separating them. This CDR3 region has 15 residues. The CDR3 DNA follows: TGTGCCAGCAGCCAACCGCCCCCATTCCCAGATACGCAGTATTTT. Its protein product is CASSQPPPFPDTQYF.

The chain joins TRBV6-1 to TRBJ2-3; 11 bases map to TRBD2. The CDR3 runs 18 residues. Germline V gene lookup returns CDR1 MNHNS and CDR2 SASEGT. Trimming took 2 bases from V and 2 from J; bases not matched to a gene: 9. In DNA, the CDR3 is TGTGCCAGCAGTGAAACCCTTAGCGGGGGGGGATACACAGATACGCAGTATTTT. Its translation is CASSETLSGGGYTDTQYF.

The sample holds a few counts of this clone. The rearrangement joins TRBV30 to TRBJ1-1, with D perhaps TRBD1 (5 bases). Between the trimmed V and J ends, which lost 3 bases and 3 bases, there was a span of 11 bases. This CDR3 contains 13 residues. Germline V gene lookup returns CDR1 GTSNPN and CDR2 SVGIG (reference sequence). CDR3 sequence: CAWSARDDTEAFF. DNA for the CDR3: TGTGCCTGGAGCGCGAGGGACGACACTGAAGCTTTCTTT.

This chain joins TRBV5-6 and TRBJ2-3; weak D call: TRBD1 (5 bases). From germline, CDR1 is SGHDT and CDR2 YYEEEE. The CDR3 length is 16 residues. The V end was cut by 0 bases, the J end by 0 bases, with 11 bases between. The CDR3, as DNA: TGTGCCAGCAGCTTGGGGACAACCTATAGCACAGATACGCAGTATTTT. As protein: CASSLGTTYSTDTQYF.

Here the CDR3 reads CASSVRADDVNIQYF. CDR3 DNA: TGTGCCAGCAGCGTACGAGCGGATGATGTAAACATTCAGTACTTC. The J gene is TRBJ2-4, the V gene TRBV9; TRBD2 is a possible D gene (5 bases). The CDR3 is 15 residues long. CDR1 and CDR2 from the germline V gene are SGDLS and YYNGEE. With 1 base removed from V and 6 bases from J, the gap between germline ends came to 14 bases.